Each of the 29 T cell receptor beta chains below was sequenced from the same sample in a study of T cells after yellow fever vaccination. TCRdb itself ran the 5' RACE reads through MiXCR, one entry per CDR3 protein. The sample yields about 550,000 distinct CDR3 sequences, 15% to 20% seen once. The specimen was PBMCs, collected 15 days after the yellow fever booster vaccination. These receptors came from a man aged 25 to 40 who received the YFV17D yellow fever vaccine.

The gene calls are TRBV7-9 and TRBJ2-6, with D unresolved. CDR3 length: 14 amino acids. The germline V gene has CDR1 SEHNR and CDR2 FQNEAQ (reference sequence). The ends were cut back, 4 bases at V and 3 bases at J, with 7 bases in the middle. Written as DNA, the CDR3 is TGTGCCAGCAGCTCACAAGGTGGGGCCAACGTCCTGACTTTC. Protein sequence: CASSSQGGANVLTF.

The rearrangement uses TRBV20-1 and TRBJ2-3; D is ambiguous. V lost 6 bases, J lost 7 bases, and 17 bases lay in between. The CDR3 is 13 amino acids. The germline V gene encodes CDR1 DFQATT and CDR2 SNEGSKA (reference sequence). The CDR3 sequence is CSATPGRTYTQYF. CDR3 nucleotides: TGCAGTGCCACCCCCGGGCGAACTTATACGCAGTATTTT.

This chain joins TRBV29-1 and TRBJ2-1; D gene ambiguous. V gave up 6 bases and J gave up 10 bases, with 16 bases separating them. This CDR3 has 12 amino acids. The germline V gene encodes CDR1 SQVTM and CDR2 ANQGSEA. CDR3 in amino acids: CSVMKGIEEQFF. CDR3 nucleotides: TGCAGCGTCATGAAGGGCATAGAAGAGCAGTTCTTC.

This chain uses TRBV7-9 with TRBJ2-1; no firm D call. CDR1 and CDR2 (germline): SEHNR, FQNEAQ (reference sequence). This CDR3 contains 12 residues. V was clipped by 5 bases and J by 7 bases, with 9 bases between them. This chain's CDR3 is CASSRIKNEQFF. The CDR3 DNA sequence: TGTGCCAGCAGCCGTATCAAAAATGAGCAGTTCTTC. The whole variable domain, remainder taken from reference TRBV7-9 and TRBJ2-1, is DTGVSQNPRHKITKRGQNVTFRCDPISEHNRLYWYRQTLGQGPEFLTYFQNEAQLEKSRLLSDRFSAERPKGSFSTLEIQRTEQGDSAMYLCASSRIKNEQFFGPGTRLTVL.

This clonotype was picked up a small number of times. The V gene is TRBV5-6, the J gene TRBJ2-1; 10 bases match TRBD2. The germline V gene has CDR1 SGHDT and CDR2 YYEEEE. J lost 7 bases, V lost 6 bases, and 10 bases had no gene match. The CDR3 totals 15 residues. CDR3 loop: CASTLLAGLENEQFF. CDR3 bases: TGTGCCAGCACCTTACTAGCGGGATTAGAGAATGAGCAGTTCTTC.

The chain couples TRBV7-6 to TRBJ2-5; D is possibly TRBD2 (5 bases). The CDR3 length is 14 residues. Germline assignment: CDR1 SGHVS and CDR2 FNYEAQ. The V gene lost 5 bases and the J gene lost 2 bases, with 12 bases spanning the gap. Written as DNA, the CDR3 is TGTGCCAGCAGCCAAAACACGGGACAAGAGACCCAGTACTTC. Translating gives CASSQNTGQETQYF.

The chain has TRBV20-1 and TRBJ2-3, with 9 nucleotides matching TRBD2. J was trimmed by 3 bases and V by 6 bases; bases with no gene match: 10. In germline, CDR1 is DFQATT, CDR2 SNEGSKA (reference sequence). The CDR3 length is 15 residues. This CDR3 is CSAKGLAGLTDTQYF. The CDR3 DNA reads as TGCAGTGCCAAAGGGCTAGCGGGGCTTACAGATACGCAGTATTTT.

The J gene is TRBJ1-4, the V gene TRBV2; D uncertain. The CDR3 runs to 13 residues. The germline V gene encodes CDR1 SNHLY and CDR2 FYNNEI. V was cut by 4 bases and J by 3 bases, with 6 bases left in between. The chain's CDR3 is CASSAESNEKLFF. The CDR3 bases are TGTGCCAGCAGTGCGGAGTCTAATGAAAAACTGTTTTTT.

The chain uses TRBV5-6 and TRBJ2-1; 8 bases line up with TRBD1. The CDR3 is 16 residues long. Germline-derived CDR1 and CDR2 are SGHDT and YYEEEE. V was pared by 3 bases and J by 4 bases, with 9 bases of the junction left unmatched. The CDR3, as DNA: TGTGCCAGCAGCTCGGAGGGGACAGGAAGGTACAATGAGCAGTTCTTC. It specifies CASSSEGTGRYNEQFF. Complete variable domain (other parts from reference TRBV5-6 and TRBJ2-1): DAGVTQSPTHLIKTRGQQVTLRCSPKSGHDTVSWYQQALGQGPQFIFQYYEEEERQRGNFPDRFSGHQFPNYSSELNVNALLLGDSALYLCASSSEGTGRYNEQFFGPGTRLTVL.

This chain joins TRBV7-8 and TRBJ2-1; D is perhaps TRBD1 or TRBD2 (6 bases each). This CDR3 is built from 15 residues. In germline, CDR1 is SGHVS, CDR2 FQNEAQ. V was pared by 4 bases and J by 4 bases, with 14 bases between. CDR3 sequence: CASSSGWGAYNEQFF. The CDR3 nucleotides are TGTGCCAGCAGCTCGGGCTGGGGGGCGTACAATGAGCAGTTCTTC.

The rearrangement joins TRBV28 to TRBJ2-7; 8 bases align to TRBD2. Trimming at V came to 5 bases and at J to 1 base, leaving 7 bases not matched to a gene. The CDR3 is 15 amino acids. From germline, CDR1 is MDHEN and CDR2 SYDVKM. For the CDR3, the DNA is TGTGCCAGCAGTCGGGGGGGGGTTGGATCCTACGAGCAGTACTTC. This sequence encodes CASSRGGVGSYEQYF.

The chain uses TRBV12-3 or TRBV12-4 and TRBJ2-1; D ambiguous. V gave up 6 bases and J gave up 5 bases, with 11 bases separating them. This CDR3 spans 13 amino acids. The CDR3 loop is CASSPPKDNEQFF. In nucleotides, the CDR3 is TGTGCCAGCAGCCCACCGAAAGACAATGAGCAGTTCTTC.

There are a few counts of this clonotype. V is TRBV27 and J is TRBJ2-3; D may match TRBD1 or TRBD2 (5 bases each). The CDR3 totals 14 residues. Per germline, CDR1 MNHEY and CDR2 SMNVEV (reference sequence). Trimming removed 2 bases at V and 8 bases at J, with 14 bases between. CDR3 nucleotide sequence: TGTGCCAGCAGTTTAGCTACTAGTGGGGGTACGCAGTATTTT. This translates into CASSLATSGGTQYF.

This clonotype was found many times. The chain links TRBV20-1 to TRBJ2-3, with a possible D match to TRBD2 (6 bases). The germline V gene has CDR1 DFQATT and CDR2 SNEGSKA (reference sequence). The CDR3 sequence is 15 residues long. V was clipped by 6 bases and J by 1 base, with 17 bases between them. The CDR3 reads CSAAPKKRGTDTQYF. CDR3 nucleotide sequence: TGCAGTGCCGCACCCAAGAAGCGGGGCACAGATACGCAGTATTTT.

The chain combines TRBV11-2 with TRBJ1-6; the match to TRBD1 covers 7 bases. Germline loops: CDR1 SGHAT, CDR2 FQNNGV. V trimming: 4 bases; J trimming: 0 bases; junction bases outside the gene matches: 9. The CDR3 runs to 18 residues. The CDR3 loop is CASSSRLQGSSYNSPLHF. DNA for the CDR3: TGTGCCAGCAGCTCGAGACTACAGGGGAGCTCCTATAATTCACCCCTCCACTTT.

The chain links TRBV18 to TRBJ2-3; a weak D match, TRBD2 (6 bases). Trimming took 6 bases from V and 2 from J, leaving 12 bases between them. Germline V gives CDR1 KGHSH, CDR2 LQKENI. The CDR3 is 14 residues long. CDR3: CASSQGGATDTQYF. Here the CDR3 DNA reads TGTGCCAGCTCTCAGGGCGGGGCCACAGATACGCAGTATTTT.

The chain links TRBV7-2 to TRBJ2-6, with D uncertain. V dropped 3 bases and J dropped 2 bases, with 23 bases sitting between them. The V gene's germline CDR1 is SGHTA and CDR2 FQGNSA. The CDR3 runs to 20 residues. The CDR3 spells CASSLAAGSLNPAGANVLTF. In DNA form, the CDR3 reads TGTGCCAGCAGCTTGGCCGCCGGTTCATTAAATCCGGCTGGGGCCAACGTCCTGACTTTC.

V gene TRBV9 combines with J gene TRBJ2-2; D may correspond to TRBD1 or TRBD2 (6 bases each). This CDR3 is built from 16 residues. Trimming removed 0 bases at V and 3 bases at J, with 12 bases between. The V gene's germline CDR1 is SGDLS and CDR2 YYNGEE. This chain's CDR3 is CASSVVGGPYTGELFF. CDR3 nucleotides: TGTGCCAGCAGCGTAGTTGGGGGGCCCTACACCGGGGAGCTGTTTTTT. The complete variable domain, with remaining parts taken from reference TRBV9 and TRBJ2-2, reads DSGVTQTPKHLITATGQRVTLRCSPRSGDLSVYWYQQSLDQGLQFLIQYYNGEERAKGNILERFSAQQFPDLHSELNLSSLELGDSALYFCASSVVGGPYTGELFFGEGSRLTVL.

This chain connects TRBV5-1 to TRBJ2-3, with D perhaps matching TRBD1 (5 bases). The CDR3 has 15 amino acids. Trimming took off 1 base at V and 5 bases at J, with 14 bases between the two ends. The V gene's germline CDR1 is SGHRS and CDR2 YFSETQ. Here the CDR3 DNA reads TGCGCCAGCAGCTTGATGACAGCACCCAGAGATACGCAGTATTTT. Translating gives CASSLMTAPRDTQYF.

This chain uses TRBV7-3 with TRBJ2-2, with D hard to call. Trimming took off 2 bases at V and 2 bases at J, with 6 bases between the two ends. CDR1 is SGHTA, CDR2 FQGTGA, per germline. CDR3 length: 14 residues. The CDR3 loop is CASSLFSNTGELFF. The CDR3 DNA reads TGTGCCAGCAGCTTATTCAGTAACACCGGGGAGCTGTTTTTT.

This clonotype occurred a few times. The genes are TRBV10-3 and TRBJ2-7; D unresolved. This CDR3 is built from 17 residues. V lost 3 bases, J lost 0 bases, and 18 bases lay in between. From germline, CDR1 is ENHRY and CDR2 SYGVKD. CDR3 nucleotide sequence: TGTGCCATCAGTGACTCGACGTGGGCTGCTCACTCCTACGAGCAGTACTTC. Amino acids: CAISDSTWAAHSYEQYF.

This sequence joins TRBV25-1 and TRBJ2-7; the D is unclear. The CDR3 is made up of 15 amino acids. Trimming took 3 bases from V and 8 from J, leaving 20 bases between them. The germline gives CDR1 MGHDK, CDR2 SYGVNS. In DNA, the CDR3 is TGTGCCAGCAGTGACCCCTTTCGGAAGGGCCAGCAGCAGTACTTC. Its translation: CASSDPFRKGQQQYF.

A few counts support this clonotype. This chain joins TRBV20-1 and TRBJ2-1; tentatively, D is TRBD1 (6 bases). The V end lost 0 bases, the J end lost 9 bases, and 15 bases lay between the germline ends. Per germline, CDR1 DFQATT and CDR2 SNEGSKA (reference sequence). This CDR3 comprises 14 residues. The CDR3 DNA sequence: TGCAGTGCTAGAGACACACCGCACAGGGCTGAGCAGTTCTTC. Protein sequence: CSARDTPHRAEQFF.

The chain combines TRBV20-1 with TRBJ2-7; 7 bases are a match to TRBD1. Germline CDR1 and CDR2: DFQATT and SNEGSKA (reference sequence). The CDR3 extends over 13 amino acids. V lost 6 bases, J lost 7 bases, and 12 bases stayed unmatched. The CDR3 nucleotides are TGCAGTGCCAGGGACAGCCTGTCGGATGAGCAGTACTTC. It is translated as CSARDSLSDEQYF.

This clonotype was recorded at least ten times. J is TRBJ2-1 and V is TRBV20-1; 9 bases line up with TRBD1. J gave up 3 bases and V 0 bases, and 6 bases lay outside the gene matches. CDR1 is DFQATT, CDR2 SNEGSKA, per germline (reference sequence). The CDR3 has 16 residues. The CDR3 DNA is TGCAGTGCTAGAGATCCGGGACAGGGAAACTACAATGAGCAGTTCTTC. Translating it yields CSARDPGQGNYNEQFF.

This chain connects TRBV28 to TRBJ1-2; 7 bases fit TRBD1. Looked up from germline, CDR1 is MDHEN and CDR2 is SYDVKM. This CDR3 has 14 residues. V was pared by 5 bases and J by 2 bases, with 5 bases of the junction left unmatched. The CDR3 nucleotides are TGTGCCAGCAGTCCCGGGACAGAGAACTATGGCTACACCTTC. Protein: CASSPGTENYGYTF.

This clonotype was recorded a few times. The gene calls are TRBV24-1 and TRBJ2-7, with 9 bases that match TRBD1. J gave up 6 bases and V 6 bases, and 8 bases lay outside the gene matches. Germline V lookup: CDR1 KGHDR, CDR2 SFDVKD. The CDR3 contains 14 residues. CDR3 DNA: TGTGCCACCAGTACCGGACAGGGGTGGGGCGAGCAGTACTTC. Its translation: CATSTGQGWGEQYF.

At least ten counts were recorded for this clonotype. The chain combines TRBV7-8 with TRBJ2-1, with 10 nucleotides matching TRBD1. After removal of 5 bases from V and 6 bases from J, the junction contained 7 bases not matched to a gene. CDR1 is SGHVS, CDR2 FQNEAQ, per germline. CDR3 length equals 15 residues. For the CDR3, the DNA is TGTGCCAGCAGCCCCTGGACAGGGGGAGGCAATGAGCAGTTCTTC. Translating gives CASSPWTGGGNEQFF.

The rearrangement joins TRBV6-2 or TRBV6-3 to TRBJ2-5, with D unresolved. Trimming pared 6 bases from V and 2 bases from J, leaving 22 bases between. The CDR3 loop spans 17 amino acids. Germline CDR1 MNHEY, CDR2 SVGEGT. Here the CDR3 DNA reads TGTGCCAGCAGCAATCCTCCCTCCGGACCGGTTCAAGAGACCCAGTACTTC. Translation gives CASSNPPSGPVQETQYF.